The source of this TCR beta chain is a study of early T cells in non-severe SARS-CoV-2 infection. For the study at large: Bulk RNA from unsorted whole blood was sequenced; chains were unpaired.

cDNA molecules, individually, were tagged with unique molecular identifiers. MiXCR was run by TCRdb on the 5' RACE reads, yielding one entry per CDR3 protein. The data show about 44,000 distinct CDR3 sequences, with around 6.3% seen just once and more than 20% held by the top ten. Overall study results and limits: Matches to VDJdb favored anti-spike CD8 responses and missed private and CD4 specificities.

Ten or more counts support this clonotype. Its antigen remains unidentified. The sample was whole blood, taken at baseline. This receptor was taken from an adult who was a healthcare worker with PCR-confirmed SARS-CoV-2 infection or an uninfected control (not recorded which).

This CDR3 is CSAWAPGVGEKLFF. DNA for the CDR3: TGCAGTGCTTGGGCCCCCGGGGTCGGTGAAAAACTGTTTTTT. The chain couples TRBV20-1 to TRBJ1-4; D unclear. Trimming removed 5 bases at V and 7 bases at J, with 17 bases between. This CDR3 spans 14 amino acids. Germline values: CDR1 DFQATT, CDR2 SNEGSKA (reference sequence).